These T cell receptor beta chains were read from a single sample in a study of cytomegalovirus exposure and HLA in healthy donors. Here immunoSEQ multiplex PCR was the method, and the copy in TCRdb shows in-frame clones only, minus some. Counted here are over 150,000 clones, around 80% occurring once; the ten biggest clones make up about 4%. Sequencing input: PBMCs. The receptors were gathered from a woman aged 40 to 50 in good health and CMV-seronegative. Both conserved end residues are part of each CDR3. A D gene is named only where the DNA matches it firmly. Only some rows state a clone size, as once, few, many or a class for expanded clones.

v_gene,j_gene,d_gene,abundance,CDR3aa,CDR3nt
TRBV4-1,TRBJ2-5,TRBD2,few,CASSQDRVGLAGGKTQYF,TGCGCCAGCAGCCAAGATCGGGTGGGACTAGCGGGAGGAAAGACCCAGTACTTC
TRBV6-1,TRBJ1-2,.,.,CASSELLQAQSTF,TGTGCCAGCAGTGAGCTCCTGCAGGCTCAAAGCACCTTC
TRBV11-1,TRBJ2-1,.,few,CASSPGRGYSEQFF,TGTGCCAGCAGCCCAGGGCGTGGGTATAGTGAGCAGTTCTTC
TRBV13,TRBJ2-3,.,.,CASSPRRGTDTQYF,TGTGCCAGCAGCCCAAGGCGGGGCACAGATACGCAGTATTTT
TRBV27,TRBJ2-7,.,.,CASSFHNRDEQYF,TGTGCCAGCAGTTTCCACAACCGTGATGAGCAGTACTTC
TRBV5-1,TRBJ1-3,TRBD1,.,CASSSRGLGNTIYF,TGCGCCAGCAGCTCGAGGGGGCTCGGAAACACCATATATTTT
TRBV6-5,TRBJ1-5,.,.,CASSYRHPNQPQHF,TGTGCCAGCAGTTACCGACACCCGAACCAGCCCCAGCATTTT
TRBV5-1,TRBJ1-2,TRBD1,once,CASSLTGQGRNYGYTF,TGCGCCAGCAGCTTGACGGGACAGGGGCGTAACTATGGCTACACCTTC
TRBV28,TRBJ1-1,.,.,CASSFSYRASEAFF,TGTGCCAGCAGTTTTTCCTACCGAGCATCTGAAGCTTTCTTT
TRBV30,TRBJ1-2,.,.,CAWAHGIYGYTF,TGTGCCTGGGCCCACGGGATCTATGGCTACACCTTC
TRBV25-1,TRBJ1-2,.,.,CASTTGRDLNYGYTF,TGTGCCAGCACCACAGGTCGGGACTTAAACTATGGCTACACCTTC
TRBV20-1,TRBJ2-3,.,.,CSASVADTQYF,TGCAGTGCTAGTGTAGCGGATACGCAGTATTTT
TRBV7-2,TRBJ2-3,TRBD1,once,CASSLRGPDTQYF,TGTGCCAGCAGCTTAAGGGGGCCAGATACGCAGTATTTT
TRBV4-2,TRBJ1-1,.,.,CASSPGGAQNTEAFF,TGTGCCAGCAGTCCGGGCGGGGCCCAGAACACTGAAGCTTTCTTT
TRBV5-6,TRBJ2-1,.,.,CASSSWGLRYNEQFF,TGTGCCAGCAGCTCTTGGGGACTGAGGTACAATGAGCAGTTCTTC
TRBV5-1,TRBJ2-5,TRBD1,.,CASSLAPGGLGETQYF,TGCGCCAGCAGCTTGGCCCCAGGGGGCCTCGGAGAGACCCAGTACTTC
TRBV29-1,TRBJ2-1,TRBD1,.,CSAGTGGRNEQFF,TGCAGCGCCGGGACAGGGGGCCGCAATGAGCAGTTCTTC
TRBV13,TRBJ1-5,.,.,CASSLDSGPQHF,TGTGCCAGCAGCTTAGATTCGGGACCCCAGCATTTT
TRBV30,TRBJ2-3,.,once,CAWSSIFVFTDTQYF,TGTGCCTGGAGTTCCATTTTTGTGTTCACAGATACGCAGTATTTT
TRBV6-1,TRBJ1-2,.,.,CASSFRTAQGGYTF,TGTGCCAGCAGCTTCCGGACAGCCCAGGGGGGCTACACCTTC
TRBV5-6,TRBJ2-7,.,.,CASSLAKSEVKTNF,TGTGCCAGCAGCTTGGCCAAGTCGGAGGTGAAAACAAACTTC
TRBV9,TRBJ1-3,.,.,CASSVASSGNTIYF,TGTGCCAGCAGCGTAGCCTCTTCTGGAAACACCATATATTTT
TRBV6-1,TRBJ1-6,.,.,CASSEVGSSYNSPLHF,TGTGCCAGCAGTGAAGTCGGGAGCTCCTATAATTCACCCCTCCACTTT
TRBV28,TRBJ1-2,.,.,CASIPGLGYGYTF,TGTGCCAGCATCCCGGGGTTGGGCTATGGCTACACCTTC
TRBV28,TRBJ2-3,.,.,CASSFLVFGGPTSTDTQYF,TGTGCCAGCAGTTTTTTAGTATTCGGGGGACCAACTAGCACAGATACGCAGTATTTT
TRBV6-1,TRBJ1-1,.,few,CASSGNKFPEAFF,TGTGCCAGCAGCGGGAACAAGTTCCCTGAAGCTTTCTTT
TRBV19,TRBJ1-4,.,.,CASSMGGRWEKLFF,TGTGCCAGTAGTATGGGGGGACGATGGGAAAAACTGTTTTTT
TRBV28,TRBJ1-2,TRBD1,.,CASSPQGARGYTF,TGTGCCAGCAGTCCTCAGGGGGCGCGTGGCTACACCTTC
TRBV11-3,TRBJ1-1,TRBD1,.,CASSTPGGYAEAFF,TGTGCCAGCAGCACCCCAGGGGGGTACGCTGAAGCTTTCTTT
TRBV10-3,TRBJ2-7,.,.,CASSGQSSYEQYF,TGTGCCTCCAGCGGACAGAGCTCCTACGAGCAGTACTTC
TRBV6-1,TRBJ2-6,TRBD2,once,CASLAGGSGANVLTF,TGTGCCAGCCTAGCGGGGGGCTCTGGGGCCAACGTCCTGACTTTC
TRBV10-3,TRBJ2-5,TRBD2,.,CAIRGRLAGGQETQYF,TGTGCCATCAGGGGGAGACTAGCGGGGGGGCAGGAGACCCAGTACTTC
TRBV7-8,TRBJ2-7,.,.,CASSSGRGRPYEQYF,TGTGCCAGCAGCTCTGGGCGGGGCCGACCCTACGAGCAGTACTTC
TRBV7-6,TRBJ2-5,TRBD1,.,CASSRDSSQETQYF,TGTGCCAGCAGCAGGGACAGCTCTCAAGAGACCCAGTACTTC
TRBV4-1,TRBJ2-7,TRBD2,.,CASSQGFAGVYEQYF,TGCGCCAGCAGCCAAGGGTTTGCGGGAGTCTACGAGCAGTACTTC
TRBV11-1,TRBJ2-7,TRBD2,.,CASTLRRGAYEQYF,TGTGCCAGCACCCTCAGACGGGGGGCCTACGAGCAGTACTTC
TRBV7-9,TRBJ1-1,.,.,CASSLPLPGHTEAFF,TGTGCCAGCAGCTTACCCCTCCCAGGGCACACTGAAGCTTTCTTT
TRBV30,TRBJ2-1,.,few,CAWSVWGGYNEQFF,TGTGCCTGGAGTGTATGGGGAGGCTACAATGAGCAGTTCTTC
TRBV30,TRBJ1-6,.,.,CAWKTGLNSPLHF,TGTGCCTGGAAGACAGGACTTAATTCACCCCTCCACTTT
TRBV18,TRBJ2-3,TRBD2,once,CASAAGVRTDTQYF,TGTGCCAGCGCTGCGGGGGTTCGCACAGATACGCAGTATTTT
TRBV30,TRBJ1-5,.,.,CAWSGGDQPQHF,TGTGCCTGGAGCGGGGGAGATCAGCCCCAGCATTTT
TRBV12-2,TRBJ2-2,.,.,CASRDSAVTHSNTGELFF,TGTGCAAGTCGTGATTCAGCGGTAACTCATTCGAACACCGGGGAGCTGTTTTTT
TRBV7-9,TRBJ1-2,TRBD1,.,CASILGTGGGYTF,TGTGCCAGCATCCTCGGGACAGGAGGTGGCTACACCTTC
TRBV7-9,TRBJ1-3,TRBD1,.,CASTGTGGPYSGNTIYF,TGTGCCAGCACTGGGACAGGGGGCCCCTACTCTGGAAACACCATATATTTT
TRBV5-1,TRBJ1-1,.,few,CASSWGGGTEAFF,TGCGCCAGCAGCTGGGGAGGGGGCACTGAAGCTTTCTTT
TRBV27,TRBJ1-3,.,.,CASHPRGRGGNTIYF,TGTGCCAGCCACCCCCGGGGCAGGGGTGGAAACACCATATATTTT